This T cell receptor (beta chain) stems from a study of blood T cells in healthy people across ages. Study findings and constraints: The unknown donor CMV status may have confounded expanded clonotype changes. Per-million-T-cell TCR beta diversity fell roughly linearly with age.

V was pared by 3 bases and J by 1 base, with 19 bases between. Germline V gene sequence: CDR1 DFQATT, CDR2 SNEGSKA (reference sequence). CDR3 length equals 16 residues. Together with a sample-barcoded 5' primer, a J-beta primer mix was included in a second PCR lasting about 6 to 12 cycles. TCRdb redid the calling of the 5' RACE reads with MiXCR, one entry per CDR3 protein. This table has about 1.1 million distinct CDR3 sequences, around two fifths appearing once. This clonotype was detected a few times. The target antigen is unknown. The V call is TRBV20-1, the J call TRBJ2-7; D is unclear. This clonotype was obtained from a man aged 18 to 29 in good health. Sequenced input: blood. CDR3 protein: CSARGRSSLGSYEQYF. The CDR3 DNA follows: TGCAGTGCTAGGGGTAGGTCGTCCCTCGGTTCCTACGAGCAGTACTTC.